This T cell receptor (beta chain) originates from a study of shared clonotypes between healthy human individuals. The CDR3 sequence is 12 residues long. Germline V gives CDR1 ENHRY, CDR2 SYGVKD. Trimming pared 7 bases from V and 11 bases from J, leaving 16 bases between. Produced via immunoSEQ multiplex PCR; TCRdb's table is partial and in-frame only. The table has 1,500,000 or so clones, approximately 96% seen once. Healthy HIV-negative adults without recent acute infections or vaccinations served as donors. Naive CD4+ cells were CD45RA-selected; the remaining cells were memory. V and J are TRBV10-3 and TRBJ2-3; D is undetermined. This sequence originates from a man younger than 40 in good health. Sequencing used naive CD4+ T cells sorted from blood. Stated subset: CD45RA+ positively selected. The CDR3 DNA reads as TGTGCCATCACGCCCGACGGGCGTGGGCAGTATTTT. It yields the protein CAITPDGRGQYF.